The T cell receptor (beta chain) under discussion was sequenced for a study of T cells after posttransplantation cyclophosphamide. The V segment lost 3 bases and the J segment 1 base; nucleotides outside the gene matches: 3. The germline CDR1 and CDR2 sequences are SGHVS and FQNEAQ. This CDR3 has 14 residues. Sequencing was performed with immunoSEQ multiplex PCR; in TCRdb, only in-frame clones are kept and a portion is missing. This sample has about 1,600 clones, with around 66% found just once. Cyclophosphamide on days +3 and +4 followed busulfan-fludarabine conditioning and a marrow graft. In regard to this clone: What it recognizes is unknown.

Overall study results and limits: After PTCy, TRB diversity resembled that of CNI/methotrexate controls. Later post-transplant blood repertoires were often dominated by donor CD8+ memory clones. TRB overlap between skin or GI tissue T cells and blood was limited.

This TCR came from a young adult male patient who received an allogeneic stem cell transplant from a related donor, was CMV-positive, and had acute GVHD only. Some T cells may be graft donor cells. Source: CD8+ T cells sorted from PBMCs, taken after allogeneic stem cell transplant with posttransplant cyclophosphamide. The rearrangement links TRBV7-8 to TRBJ2-7; TRBD2 matches at 7 bases. CDR3 in amino acids: CASSLWGGSYEQYF. Written as DNA, the CDR3 is TGTGCCAGCAGCTTGTGGGGGGGTTCCTACGAGCAGTACTTC.